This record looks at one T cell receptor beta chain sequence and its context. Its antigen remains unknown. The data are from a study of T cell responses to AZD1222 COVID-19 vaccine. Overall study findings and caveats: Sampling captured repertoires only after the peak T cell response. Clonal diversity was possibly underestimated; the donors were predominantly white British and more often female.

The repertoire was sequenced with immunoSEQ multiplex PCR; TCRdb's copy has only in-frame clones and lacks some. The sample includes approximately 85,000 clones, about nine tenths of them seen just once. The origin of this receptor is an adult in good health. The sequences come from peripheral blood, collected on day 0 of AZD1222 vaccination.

In DNA, the CDR3 is TGTGCCAGTAGTATAGGTGGAGGGGGCTCGGGCACCGGGGAGCTGTTTTTT. Its protein product is CASSIGGGGSGTGELFF. V and J are TRBV19 and TRBJ2-2; D is perhaps TRBD1 (7 bases). V dropped 1 base and J dropped 4 bases, with 16 bases sitting between them. CDR1 and CDR2 (germline): LNHDA, SQIVND (reference sequence). This CDR3 region has 17 residues.